The clone carrying this TCR beta chain has ten or more counts. Its target is unknown. Trimming removed 0 bases from V and 0 bases from J, with 13 bases in between. CDR1 and CDR2 (germline): DFQATT, SNEGSKA (reference sequence). The CDR3 is made up of 16 amino acids. Each CDR3 protein is one row after TCRdb ran MiXCR on the 5' RACE reads. This table holds over 55,000 distinct CDR3 sequences, roughly 30% found once. The study's findings and limits: Tumor-infiltrating Treg TCR alpha and beta sequences overlapped most with tumor naive CD4+ T cells, then blood naive. The TCR gene usage of tumor memory CD4+ T cells clustered together with blood and lymph node memory CD4+ cells and with lymph node naive CD4+ cells.

The TCR comes from a female donor with breast cancer. The sequenced sample consisted of tumor-infiltrating naive CD4+ T cells sorted from the breast tumor. Subset in this sample: naive CD4+ T cells, CD4+CD45RA+CD25-. The genes are TRBV20-1 and TRBJ2-3; D possibly corresponds to TRBD2 (5 bases). The CDR3 reads CSARDLQRTSTDTQYF. The DNA of the CDR3 is TGCAGTGCTAGAGATTTACAGCGGACTAGCACAGATACGCAGTATTTT.